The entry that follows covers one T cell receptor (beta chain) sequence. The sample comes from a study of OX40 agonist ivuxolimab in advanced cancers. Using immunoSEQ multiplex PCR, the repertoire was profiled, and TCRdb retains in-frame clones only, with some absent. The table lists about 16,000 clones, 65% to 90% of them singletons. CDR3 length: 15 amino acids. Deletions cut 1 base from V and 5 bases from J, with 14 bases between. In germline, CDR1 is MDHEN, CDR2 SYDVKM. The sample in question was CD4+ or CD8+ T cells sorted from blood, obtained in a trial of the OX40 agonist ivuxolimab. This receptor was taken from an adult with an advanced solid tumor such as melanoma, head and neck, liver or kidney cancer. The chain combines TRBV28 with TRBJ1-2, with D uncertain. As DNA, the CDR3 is TGTGCCAGCAGTTTATTAATCCCGCAACAATATGGCTACACCTTC. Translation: CASSLLIPQQYGYTF.